This is a list of T cell receptor beta chains from one sample in a study of blood T cell repertoires in COVID-19. Method: immunoSEQ multiplex PCR; TCRdb's copy keeps in-frame clones and lacks some. The data show 60,000 to 70,000 clones, approximately 86% seen once. Sample: peripheral blood. These receptors were collected from a woman older than 75 with active COVID-19. The CDR3 runs from the conserved cysteine through the conserved F or W. Fields, in order: CDR3 protein, CDR3 DNA, J gene, D gene, V gene, clone size. A D gene is named only where the DNA matches it firmly. Rows may omit the clone size; those that give it use once, few, many or a size class.

CDR3 protein: CASSLLGLGGHNEQFF
CDR3 DNA: TGTGCCAGCAGCCTCCTAGGTTTGGGGGGGCACAATGAGCAGTTCTTC
J gene: TRBJ2-1
D gene: NA
V gene: TRBV9
clone size: NA

CDR3 protein: CASSQGTSNTDTQYF
CDR3 DNA: TGTGCCAGCAGCCAGGGGACTTCAAACACAGATACGCAGTATTTT
J gene: TRBJ2-3
D gene: NA
V gene: TRBV3-1/TRBV3-2
clone size: NA

CDR3 protein: CASSSPGQGLFGYF
CDR3 DNA: TGTGCCAGCAGTTCACCGGGACAGGGTTTATTCGGTTATTTT
J gene: TRBJ1-3
D gene: TRBD1
V gene: TRBV28
clone size: NA

CDR3 protein: CASSLSTNSGGYTF
CDR3 DNA: TGTGCCAGCAGCCTATCGACAAATTCGGGAGGCTACACCTTC
J gene: TRBJ1-2
D gene: NA
V gene: TRBV7-2
clone size: NA

CDR3 protein: CATSGHWPGEPLNF
CDR3 DNA: TGTGCCACCAGTGGCCATTGGCCGGGAGAGCCACTCAATTTT
J gene: TRBJ1-3
D gene: NA
V gene: TRBV24-1
clone size: NA

CDR3 protein: CASSQAGTYEQYF
CDR3 DNA: TGTGCCAGCAGCCAAGCAGGGACCTACGAGCAGTACTTC
J gene: TRBJ2-7
D gene: NA
V gene: TRBV3-1/TRBV3-2
clone size: NA

CDR3 protein: CASSVEGGGPGTQYF
CDR3 DNA: TGTGCCAGCAGCGTAGAGGGCGGGGGGCCTGGGACCCAGTACTTC
J gene: TRBJ2-5
D gene: TRBD2
V gene: TRBV9
clone size: NA

CDR3 protein: CASSSQGQQTQYF
CDR3 DNA: TGTGCCAGCAGCTCACAGGGACAACAGACCCAGTACTTC
J gene: TRBJ2-5
D gene: NA
V gene: TRBV7-2
clone size: NA

CDR3 protein: CASSLAGSLNEQFF
CDR3 DNA: TGTGCCAGCAGCTTAGCCGGGTCTCTCAATGAGCAGTTCTTC
J gene: TRBJ2-1
D gene: NA
V gene: TRBV7-2
clone size: NA

CDR3 protein: CSVEVLGQVREQFF
CDR3 DNA: TGCAGCGTTGAAGTCCTGGGACAGGTTCGTGAGCAGTTCTTC
J gene: TRBJ2-1
D gene: TRBD1
V gene: TRBV29-1
clone size: NA

CDR3 protein: CASSRSGVLRETQYF
CDR3 DNA: TGTGCCAGCAGCCGTAGCGGGGTACTGAGGGAGACCCAGTACTTC
J gene: TRBJ2-5
D gene: TRBD2
V gene: TRBV11-2
clone size: NA

CDR3 protein: CSASFGPRGDTQYF
CDR3 DNA: TGCAGTGCTAGTTTTGGCCCCCGGGGAGATACGCAGTATTTT
J gene: TRBJ2-3
D gene: NA
V gene: TRBV20-1
clone size: NA

CDR3 protein: CASRRTMTYEQYF
CDR3 DNA: TGTGCCAGCAGAAGAACAATGACCTACGAGCAGTACTTC
J gene: TRBJ2-7
D gene: NA
V gene: TRBV28
clone size: NA

CDR3 protein: CASSQDYSYNEQFF
CDR3 DNA: TGTGCCAGCAGCCAAGACTACTCCTACAATGAGCAGTTCTTC
J gene: TRBJ2-1
D gene: NA
V gene: TRBV14
clone size: NA

CDR3 protein: CASSYLGLAGKQFF
CDR3 DNA: TGTGCCAGCAGTTACCTGGGACTAGCGGGGAAGCAGTTCTTC
J gene: TRBJ2-1
D gene: TRBD2
V gene: TRBV6-5
clone size: NA

CDR3 protein: CASSLQGQGTNYGYTF
CDR3 DNA: TGCGCCAGCAGCTTGCAGGGACAGGGGACGAACTATGGCTACACCTTC
J gene: TRBJ1-2
D gene: TRBD1
V gene: TRBV5-1
clone size: few

CDR3 protein: CASSLRQSGGAAGTQYF
CDR3 DNA: TGTGCCAGCAGCTTAAGGCAGAGCGGGGGAGCCGCTGGGACCCAGTACTTC
J gene: TRBJ2-5
D gene: TRBD2
V gene: TRBV5-6
clone size: NA

CDR3 protein: CASGRRNTGELFF
CDR3 DNA: TGTGCCAGCGGGAGGAGGAACACCGGGGAGCTGTTTTTT
J gene: TRBJ2-2
D gene: NA
V gene: TRBV6-5
clone size: NA

CDR3 protein: CASSVTSGGETQYF
CDR3 DNA: TGTGCCAGCAGCGTGACTAGCGGAGGAGAGACCCAGTACTTC
J gene: TRBJ2-5
D gene: TRBD2
V gene: TRBV5-4
clone size: NA

CDR3 protein: CASSDQGSGYEQYF
CDR3 DNA: TGTGCCAGCAGTGATCAGGGGAGCGGCTACGAGCAGTACTTC
J gene: TRBJ2-7
D gene: NA
V gene: TRBV2
clone size: NA

CDR3 protein: CASSYTRTGTGELFF
CDR3 DNA: TGTGCCAGCAGCTACACCAGGACTGGCACCGGGGAGCTGTTTTTT
J gene: TRBJ2-2
D gene: NA
V gene: TRBV7-3
clone size: NA

CDR3 protein: CAIRPGDGGTLSTDTQYF
CDR3 DNA: TGTGCCATCAGGCCGGGCGACGGAGGGACTCTGTCAACAGATACGCAGTATTTT
J gene: TRBJ2-3
D gene: NA
V gene: TRBV10-3
clone size: NA

CDR3 protein: CASRRLAGGIWSEQYF
CDR3 DNA: TGTGCCAGCAGGCGACTAGCGGGGGGAATCTGGTCCGAGCAGTACTTC
J gene: TRBJ2-7
D gene: TRBD2
V gene: TRBV2
clone size: NA

CDR3 protein: CATSRDSWGYTF
CDR3 DNA: TGTGCCACCAGCAGGGACAGTTGGGGCTACACCTTC
J gene: TRBJ1-2
D gene: NA
V gene: TRBV15
clone size: NA

CDR3 protein: CASSPGLDGADTQYF
CDR3 DNA: TGCGCCAGCAGCCCCGGACTAGACGGCGCAGATACGCAGTATTTT
J gene: TRBJ2-3
D gene: TRBD2
V gene: TRBV5-1
clone size: NA

CDR3 protein: CASSPQGIYGYTF
CDR3 DNA: TGTGCCAGCAGTCCACAGGGGATCTATGGCTACACCTTC
J gene: TRBJ1-2
D gene: TRBD1
V gene: TRBV28
clone size: once

CDR3 protein: CASSLMGQDTGELFF
CDR3 DNA: TGTGCCAGCAGCTTGATGGGGCAGGACACCGGGGAGCTGTTTTTT
J gene: TRBJ2-2
D gene: NA
V gene: TRBV7-2
clone size: NA

CDR3 protein: CASTKGANTGELFF
CDR3 DNA: TGTGCCAGTACGAAGGGAGCGAACACCGGGGAGCTGTTTTTT
J gene: TRBJ2-2
D gene: NA
V gene: TRBV19
clone size: once

CDR3 protein: CASSKYPTGDGGYTF
CDR3 DNA: TGTGCCAGCAGTAAATACCCGACAGGGGATGGCGGCTACACCTTC
J gene: TRBJ1-2
D gene: TRBD1
V gene: TRBV6-5
clone size: NA

CDR3 protein: CASSPRQVTGELFF
CDR3 DNA: TGTGCCAGTAGTCCCCGACAGGTCACCGGGGAGCTGTTTTTT
J gene: TRBJ2-2
D gene: NA
V gene: TRBV19
clone size: few

CDR3 protein: CASSLEGQGTEAFF
CDR3 DNA: TGCGCCAGCAGCTTGGAAGGACAGGGAACTGAAGCTTTCTTT
J gene: TRBJ1-1
D gene: TRBD1
V gene: TRBV5-1
clone size: once

CDR3 protein: CASSQGAPGGLNEQFF
CDR3 DNA: TGTGCCAGCAGCCAAGGGGCCCCGGGGGGCCTAAATGAGCAGTTCTTC
J gene: TRBJ2-1
D gene: NA
V gene: TRBV3-1/TRBV3-2
clone size: NA

CDR3 protein: CASSPRSGEQFF
CDR3 DNA: TGTGCCAGCTCACCTAGGAGTGGTGAGCAGTTCTTC
J gene: TRBJ2-1
D gene: NA
V gene: TRBV18
clone size: NA

CDR3 protein: CASSADPTGMNTEAFF
CDR3 DNA: TGTGCCAGCAGCGCGGACCCGACAGGTATGAACACTGAAGCTTTCTTT
J gene: TRBJ1-1
D gene: NA
V gene: TRBV9
clone size: NA

CDR3 protein: CASSGGVTYEQYF
CDR3 DNA: TGTGCCAGCAGCGGAGGTGTCACCTACGAGCAGTACTTC
J gene: TRBJ2-7
D gene: NA
V gene: TRBV11-2
clone size: few

CDR3 protein: CATRGASLNTQYF
CDR3 DNA: TGTGCCACCAGGGGGGCTAGCTTGAATACGCAGTATTTT
J gene: TRBJ2-3
D gene: NA
V gene: TRBV15
clone size: NA

CDR3 protein: CASSTGQGAYEKLFF
CDR3 DNA: TGTGCCAGCAGCACCGGACAGGGGGCGTATGAAAAACTGTTTTTT
J gene: TRBJ1-4
D gene: TRBD1
V gene: TRBV9
clone size: NA

CDR3 protein: CASSQVYTAGGEQFF
CDR3 DNA: TGCGCCAGCAGCCAAGTTTATACAGCGGGGGGTGAGCAGTTCTTC
J gene: TRBJ2-1
D gene: TRBD2
V gene: TRBV4-3
clone size: NA

CDR3 protein: CASSSSGGLTYEQYF
CDR3 DNA: TGTGCCAGCAGTTCATCAGGGGGCCTGACCTACGAGCAGTACTTC
J gene: TRBJ2-7
D gene: TRBD1
V gene: TRBV28
clone size: NA

CDR3 protein: CASTRLNTGELFF
CDR3 DNA: TGTGCCAGCACCAGGCTCAACACCGGGGAGCTGTTTTTT
J gene: TRBJ2-2
D gene: NA
V gene: TRBV12-3/TRBV12-4
clone size: NA

CDR3 protein: CASRDRGGSRWDTEAFF
CDR3 DNA: TGTGCCAGTAGGGACAGGGGAGGCTCCAGGTGGGACACTGAAGCTTTCTTT
J gene: TRBJ1-1
D gene: TRBD1
V gene: TRBV19
clone size: NA

CDR3 protein: CASSLTGGLYNEQFF
CDR3 DNA: TGTGCCAGCAGCTTGACAGGGGGCCTCTACAATGAGCAGTTCTTC
J gene: TRBJ2-1
D gene: TRBD1
V gene: TRBV7-2
clone size: NA

CDR3 protein: CASSYSSAGLDYGYTF
CDR3 DNA: TGTGCCAGCAGTTACTCGAGCGCAGGGTTAGACTATGGCTACACCTTC
J gene: TRBJ1-2
D gene: NA
V gene: TRBV6-5
clone size: NA

CDR3 protein: CASSDPFTDTQYF
CDR3 DNA: TGTGCCAGCAGTGATCCTTTCACAGATACGCAGTATTTT
J gene: TRBJ2-3
D gene: NA
V gene: TRBV25-1
clone size: NA

CDR3 protein: CASSLVAGATDTQYF
CDR3 DNA: TGTGCCAGCAGCTTGGTAGCGGGGGCAACAGATACGCAGTATTTT
J gene: TRBJ2-3
D gene: TRBD2
V gene: TRBV5-4
clone size: NA

CDR3 protein: CASRPDRGRLSPLHF
CDR3 DNA: TGCGCCAGCAGACCCGACAGGGGAAGGCTTTCACCCCTCCACTTT
J gene: TRBJ1-6
D gene: TRBD1
V gene: TRBV5-1
clone size: NA

CDR3 protein: CASSQDRASGGEQYF
CDR3 DNA: TGTGCCAGCAGCCAAGATAGGGCTAGCGGGGGTGAGCAGTACTTC
J gene: TRBJ2-7
D gene: TRBD2
V gene: TRBV3-1/TRBV3-2
clone size: NA

CDR3 protein: CASSLAWTSGGGDTQYF
CDR3 DNA: TGTGCCAGCAGCTTGGCCTGGACTAGCGGGGGAGGAGATACGCAGTATTTT
J gene: TRBJ2-3
D gene: TRBD2
V gene: TRBV5-8
clone size: NA

CDR3 protein: CATSPATGGWTDTQYF
CDR3 DNA: TGTGCCACCAGTCCAGCGACAGGAGGATGGACAGATACGCAGTATTTT
J gene: TRBJ2-3
D gene: NA
V gene: TRBV24-1
clone size: few

CDR3 protein: CASSQLAGQYEEQYF
CDR3 DNA: TGTGCCAGCAGCCAACTAGCGGGGCAGTACGAAGAGCAGTACTTC
J gene: TRBJ2-7
D gene: TRBD2
V gene: TRBV14
clone size: NA

CDR3 protein: CASSPRRGPTDTQYF
CDR3 DNA: TGTGCCAGCAGCCCCAGGCGGGGGCCCACAGATACGCAGTATTTT
J gene: TRBJ2-3
D gene: NA
V gene: TRBV4-2
clone size: NA

CDR3 protein: CATGGGGNTIYF
CDR3 DNA: TGTGCCACTGGGGGGGGTGGAAACACCATATATTTT
J gene: TRBJ1-3
D gene: NA
V gene: TRBV6-5
clone size: NA

CDR3 protein: CASSSNTDTQYF
CDR3 DNA: TGTGCCAGCAGCTCTAACACAGATACGCAGTATTTT
J gene: TRBJ2-3
D gene: NA
V gene: TRBV28
clone size: few

CDR3 protein: CASSAKDSFQPQHF
CDR3 DNA: TGTGCCAGCAGTGCCAAGGACAGCTTTCAGCCCCAGCATTTT
J gene: TRBJ1-5
D gene: NA
V gene: TRBV27
clone size: NA

CDR3 protein: CSALPGLAQFF
CDR3 DNA: TGCAGTGCTTTACCGGGACTAGCGCAGTTCTTC
J gene: TRBJ2-1
D gene: TRBD2
V gene: TRBV20-1
clone size: NA

CDR3 protein: CASRSGTSASGTQYF
CDR3 DNA: TGTGCCAGCAGATCTGGGACTTCGGCTTCGGGGACCCAGTACTTC
J gene: TRBJ2-5
D gene: NA
V gene: TRBV11-2
clone size: NA